This TCR beta chain stems from a study of blood T cell repertoires in COVID-19. About the research overall: Samples of COVID-19 (acute and convalescent) were obtained from the United States, Italy and Spain. PBMCs, B-cell-depleted T cells, or T cells were the source of the cDNA or gDNA that made up the material.

The ends were cut back, 3 bases at V and 1 base at J, with 16 bases in the middle. There are 16 residues in the CDR3. Germline CDR1 SGHRS, CDR2 YFSETQ. As processed by the authors: Reference gene primer amplification gave nucleated cell count estimates. Here immunoSEQ multiplex PCR was the method, and the copy in TCRdb shows in-frame clones only, minus some. That table is the source of V, J and clone size, and D and trimming were worked out from the DNA. The sample carries roughly 200,000 clones, more than 70% recorded once. The specimen sequenced was peripheral blood. The sequence was collected from a man aged 40-55 years with active or convalescent COVID-19. The chain recombines TRBV5-1 with TRBJ1-1; tentative D call: TRBD1 (5 bases). The CDR3 sequence is CASSSPGAGPNTEAFF. CDR3 nucleotide sequence: TGCGCCAGCAGCTCCCCGGGAGCAGGGCCGAACACTGAAGCTTTCTTT.